The clone carrying this T cell receptor beta chain has a handful of counts. What it binds is not known. The sample comes from a study of vaccination and CD4 T cells after COVID-19. Study findings and constraints: Looking at convalescent patients, 304 of their 307 vaccine-specific clones were spike mono-reactive.

Regarding treatment: approximately nine-day PBMC culture with coronavirus spike peptide pools or control peptides (ViraFEST assay). With peptide pools, ViraFEST first expanded antigen-specific T cells and afterwards sequenced their TCRs. Germline V lookup: CDR1 MNHEY, CDR2 SVGAGI. J lost 5 bases, V lost 2 bases, and 3 bases had no gene match. This CDR3 is built from 14 residues. With the Oncomine TCR Beta short-read assay, DNA from cultured CD4+ T cells was sequenced. TCRdb re-derived calls from the PCR reads in MiXCR, one entry per CDR3 protein. The sample contains roughly 6,600 distinct CDR3 sequences, 20% to 25% of which appear only once.

The source is a human donor who had recovered from COVID-19. This chain joins TRBV6-5 and TRBJ1-1, with 9 positions matching TRBD1. Sample: CD4+ T cells from blood, cultured in vitro, taken after SARS-CoV-2 vaccination. The CDR3 protein is CASSYPQGATEAFF. The CDR3 coding sequence is TGTGCCAGCAGTTACCCACAGGGGGCGACTGAAGCTTTCTTT.